The entry that follows covers one TCR beta chain sequence. Trimming pared 3 bases from V and 5 bases from J, leaving 11 bases between. Germline CDR1 is MNHEY and CDR2 is SVGEGT. This CDR3 region has 13 residues. The data belong to a study of blood T cell repertoires in COVID-19. On the study more broadly: Sites across the United States, Italy and Spain contributed samples from acute and convalescent COVID-19. T cells, B-cell-depleted T cells, or PBMCs supplied cDNA or gDNA.

Per the authors' pipeline: Reference gene primer amplification gave nucleated cell count estimates. This table comes from immunoSEQ multiplex PCR, and its TCRdb copy is limited to in-frame clones, with some not included. That table supplies the V and J calls and clone size; D and trimming were determined from the DNA. Counted here are 200,000 to 250,000 clones, 80% to 90% occurring once; the ten biggest clones make up roughly 1.7%. Sequenced sample: PBMCs or T cells enriched from blood (not recorded which). V is TRBV6-2 or TRBV6-3 and J is TRBJ2-7; TRBD2 is a possible D gene (5 bases). The sequence came from a man aged 35 to 55 who had recovered from COVID-19. DNA of the CDR3: TGTGCCAGCAGTTATCCCGGGAAAAACGAGCAGTACTTC. The encoded protein is CASSYPGKNEQYF.